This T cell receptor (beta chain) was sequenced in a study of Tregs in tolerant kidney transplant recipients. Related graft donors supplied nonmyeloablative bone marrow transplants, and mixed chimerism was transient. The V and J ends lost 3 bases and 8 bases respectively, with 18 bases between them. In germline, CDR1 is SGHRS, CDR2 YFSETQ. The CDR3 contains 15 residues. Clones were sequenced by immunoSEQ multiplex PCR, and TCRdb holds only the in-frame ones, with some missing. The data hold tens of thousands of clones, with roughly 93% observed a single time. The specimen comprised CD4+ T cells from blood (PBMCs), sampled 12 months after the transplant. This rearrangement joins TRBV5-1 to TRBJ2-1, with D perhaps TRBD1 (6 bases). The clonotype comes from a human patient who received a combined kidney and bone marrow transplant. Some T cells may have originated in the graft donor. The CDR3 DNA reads TGCGCCAGCAGCTCCGTGGGGGCGGTTCGCGATGAGCAGTTCTTC. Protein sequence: CASSSVGAVRDEQFF.